This T cell receptor (beta chain) is drawn from a study of T cell changes during pregnancy in multiple sclerosis. Sequencing was performed with immunoSEQ multiplex PCR; in TCRdb, only in-frame clones are kept and a portion is missing. The profile shows tens of thousands of clones, over 90% of them singletons. Trimming at V came to 4 bases and at J to 5 bases, leaving 3 bases not matched to a gene. The CDR3 length is 14 residues. Germline V lookup: CDR1 SNHLY, CDR2 FYNNEI. This specimen was peripheral blood, taken after pregnancy. This chain connects TRBV2 to TRBJ1-1; 11 bases are a match to TRBD1. The receptor was isolated from a female donor with multiple sclerosis, enrolled in a pregnancy study. CDR3 in amino acids: CASSGTGGETEAFF. CDR3 nucleotides: TGTGCCAGCAGTGGGACAGGGGGCGAAACTGAAGCTTTCTTT.